This passage covers 5 T cell receptor beta chains from one sample sequenced in a study of cytomegalovirus exposure and HLA in healthy donors. With 60 Vbeta and 13 Jbeta primers, the PCR was carried out. Produced via immunoSEQ multiplex PCR; TCRdb's table is partial and in-frame only. The table has 45,000 to 60,000 clones, around 66% seen once. Input material: PBMCs. The source is a man between 18 and 35 years old in good health and CMV-seronegative.

The chain recombines TRBV6-5 with TRBJ2-7; TRBD1 matches 7 bases. The CDR3 runs 13 residues. With V trimmed by 2 bases and J by 3 bases, 1 base remained unmatched. Germline CDR1 is MNHEY and CDR2 is SVGAGI. CDR3 DNA sequence: TGTGCCAGCAGTTACGGGGACAGCTACGAGCAGTACTTC. It specifies CASSYGDSYEQYF.

This chain uses TRBV6-5 with TRBJ1-1, with a tentative D call TRBD1 (6 bases). The V and J ends lost 2 bases and 6 bases respectively, with 7 bases between them. CDR1 is MNHEY, CDR2 SVGAGI, per germline. This CDR3 spans 12 amino acids. Here the CDR3 DNA reads TGTGCCAGCAGTTACGAGGGGGCTGAAGCTTTCTTT. As protein: CASSYEGAEAFF.

This sequence joins TRBV5-4 and TRBJ2-5; D uncertain. The CDR3 is made up of 15 amino acids. Deletions cut 4 bases from V and 5 bases from J, with 18 bases between. In germline, CDR1 is SGHNT, CDR2 YYREEE (reference sequence). CDR3 sequence (DNA): TGTGCCAGCAGCCCGATGACTCTTAACGGGGAGACCCAGTACTTC. Encoded protein: CASSPMTLNGETQYF.

The rearrangement joins TRBV6-1 to TRBJ2-7; TRBD2 matches at 10 bases. This CDR3 is built from 16 residues. V lost 2 bases and J lost 4; bases outside the gene matches: 8. CDR1 is MNHNS and CDR2 is SASEGT in the germline V gene. Here the CDR3 reads CASSEMASGRPYEQYF. In DNA form, the CDR3 reads TGTGCCAGCAGTGAAATGGCTAGCGGGAGACCTTACGAGCAGTACTTC.

This rearrangement joins TRBV9 to TRBJ1-2, with 8 bases matching TRBD1. The germline gives CDR1 SGDLS, CDR2 YYNGEE. With 0 bases clipped from V and 3 bases from J, the junction kept 4 bases outside the gene matches. The CDR3 has 15 residues. CDR3: CASSVAPDRDYGYTF. The CDR3 DNA is TGTGCCAGCAGCGTAGCCCCGGACAGGGACTATGGCTACACCTTC.